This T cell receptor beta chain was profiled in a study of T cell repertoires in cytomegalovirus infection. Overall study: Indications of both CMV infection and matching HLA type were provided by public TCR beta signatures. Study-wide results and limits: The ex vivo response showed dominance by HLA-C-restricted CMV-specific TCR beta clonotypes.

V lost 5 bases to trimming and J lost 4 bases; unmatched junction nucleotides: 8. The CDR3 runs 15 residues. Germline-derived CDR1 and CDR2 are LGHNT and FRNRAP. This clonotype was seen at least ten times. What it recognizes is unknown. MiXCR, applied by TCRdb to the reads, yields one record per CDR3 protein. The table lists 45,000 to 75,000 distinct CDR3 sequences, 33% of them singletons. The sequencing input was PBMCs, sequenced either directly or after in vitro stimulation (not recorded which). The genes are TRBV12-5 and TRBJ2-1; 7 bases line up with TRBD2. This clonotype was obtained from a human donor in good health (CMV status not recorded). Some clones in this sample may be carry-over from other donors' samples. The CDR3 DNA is TGTGCTAGTGGTCCGTTATTAGCGGGTTACAATGAGCAGTTCTTC. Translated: CASGPLLAGYNEQFF.